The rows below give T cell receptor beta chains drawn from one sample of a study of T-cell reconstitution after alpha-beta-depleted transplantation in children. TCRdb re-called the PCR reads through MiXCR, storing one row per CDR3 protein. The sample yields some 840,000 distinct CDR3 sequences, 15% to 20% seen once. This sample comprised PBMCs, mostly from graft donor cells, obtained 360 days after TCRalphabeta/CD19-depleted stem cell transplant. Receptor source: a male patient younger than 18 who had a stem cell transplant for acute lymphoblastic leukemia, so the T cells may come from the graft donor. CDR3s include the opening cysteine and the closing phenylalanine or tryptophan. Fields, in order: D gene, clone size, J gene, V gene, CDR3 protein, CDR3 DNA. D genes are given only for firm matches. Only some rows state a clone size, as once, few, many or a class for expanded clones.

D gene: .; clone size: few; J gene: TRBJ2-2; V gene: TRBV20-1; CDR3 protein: CSAPRLRSGELFF; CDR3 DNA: TGCAGTGCCCCAAGACTTCGATCCGGGGAGCTGTTTTTT
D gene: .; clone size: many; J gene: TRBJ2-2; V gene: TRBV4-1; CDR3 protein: CASSQVPLGGELFF; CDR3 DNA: TGCGCCAGCAGCCAGGTCCCCTTGGGCGGGGAGCTGTTTTTT
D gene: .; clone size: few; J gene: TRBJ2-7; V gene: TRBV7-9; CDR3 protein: CASSPGNRLGEQYF; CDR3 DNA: TGTGCCAGCAGCCCAGGCAACAGGCTAGGCGAGCAGTACTTC
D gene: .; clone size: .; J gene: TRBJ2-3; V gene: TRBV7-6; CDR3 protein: CASSPNFPYTDTQYF; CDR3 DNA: TGTGCCAGCAGCCCTAACTTCCCCTACACAGATACGCAGTATTTT
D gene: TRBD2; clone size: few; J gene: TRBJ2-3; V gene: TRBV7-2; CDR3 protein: CASSLTGLYVGTQYF; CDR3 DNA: TGTGCCAGCAGCTTAACGGGACTATACGTTGGTACGCAGTATTTT
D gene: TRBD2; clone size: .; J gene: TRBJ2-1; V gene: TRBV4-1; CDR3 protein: CASSQTSGRPRLDEQFF; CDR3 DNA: TGCGCCAGCAGCCAAACTAGCGGGAGGCCTAGACTCGATGAGCAGTTCTTC
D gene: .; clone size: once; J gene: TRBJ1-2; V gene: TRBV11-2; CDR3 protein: CASSLGSRAGYGYTF; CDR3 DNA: TGTGCCAGCAGCTTAGGGTCCAGGGCAGGCTATGGCTACACCTTC
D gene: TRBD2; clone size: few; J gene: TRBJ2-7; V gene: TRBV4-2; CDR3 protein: CASSPTSGGPYEQYF; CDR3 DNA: TGTGCCAGCAGCCCAACTAGCGGCGGTCCCTACGAGCAGTACTTC
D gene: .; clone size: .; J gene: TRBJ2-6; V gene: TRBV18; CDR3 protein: CASSGVGANVLTF; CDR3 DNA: TGTGCCAGCTCAGGGGTCGGGGCCAACGTCCTGACTTTC
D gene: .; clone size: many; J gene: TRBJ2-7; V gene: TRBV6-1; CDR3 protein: CASRPRGGLSSYEQYF; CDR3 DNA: TGTGCCAGCAGACCGAGAGGGGGGTTAAGCTCCTACGAGCAGTACTTC
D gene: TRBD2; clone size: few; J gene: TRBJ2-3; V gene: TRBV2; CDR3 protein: CASRTGGDADTQYF; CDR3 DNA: TGTGCCAGCAGGACGGGAGGGGACGCAGATACGCAGTATTTT
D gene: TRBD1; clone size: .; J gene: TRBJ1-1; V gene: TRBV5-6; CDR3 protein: CASSFRDRGRRAEAFF; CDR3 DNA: TGTGCCAGCAGCTTCCGGGACAGGGGGCGGCGAGCTGAAGCTTTCTTT
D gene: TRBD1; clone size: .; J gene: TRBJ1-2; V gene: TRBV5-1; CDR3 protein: CASSVNRGIHTF; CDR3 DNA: TGCGCCAGCAGCGTGAACAGGGGCATCCACACCTTC
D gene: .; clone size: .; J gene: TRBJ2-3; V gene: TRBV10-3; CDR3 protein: CAISPDESTDTQYF; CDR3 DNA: TGTGCCATCAGTCCTGACGAAAGCACAGATACGCAGTATTTT
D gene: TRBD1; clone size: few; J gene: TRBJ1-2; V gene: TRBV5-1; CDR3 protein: CASSLWGQGELPYGYTF; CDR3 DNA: TGCGCCAGCAGCTTATGGGGACAGGGAGAACTTCCCTATGGCTACACCTTC
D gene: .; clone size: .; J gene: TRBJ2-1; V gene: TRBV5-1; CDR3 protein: CASSFGSEAYNEQFF; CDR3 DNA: TGCGCCAGCAGCTTTGGTAGCGAAGCTTACAATGAGCAGTTCTTC
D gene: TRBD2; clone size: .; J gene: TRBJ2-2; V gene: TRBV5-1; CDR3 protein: CASSLWEGRTGELFF; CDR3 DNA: TGCGCCAGCAGTCTGTGGGAGGGCCGCACCGGGGAGCTGTTTTTT
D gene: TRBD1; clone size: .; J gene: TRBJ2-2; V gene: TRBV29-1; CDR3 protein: CSVLRATGRAGELFF; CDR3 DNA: TGCAGCGTTTTAAGGGCGACAGGGCGGGCCGGGGAGCTGTTTTTT
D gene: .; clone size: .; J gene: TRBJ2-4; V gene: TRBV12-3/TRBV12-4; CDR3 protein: CASSSGDLGTKNIQYF; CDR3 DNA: TGTGCCAGCAGTTCCGGAGACCTTGGGACCAAAAACATTCAGTACTTC
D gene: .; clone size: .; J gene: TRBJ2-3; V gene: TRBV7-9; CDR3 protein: CASSLRIYPDTQYF; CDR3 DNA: TGTGCCAGCAGCTTGAGGATCTATCCAGATACGCAGTATTTT
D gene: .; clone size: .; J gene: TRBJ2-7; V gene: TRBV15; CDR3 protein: CATSPNPGQRRNYYEQYF; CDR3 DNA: TGTGCCACCAGCCCTAATCCCGGACAGCGCAGAAACTACTACGAGCAGTACTTC
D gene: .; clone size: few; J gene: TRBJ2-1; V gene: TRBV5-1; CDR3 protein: CASSLARSPLGNEQFF; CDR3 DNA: TGCGCCAGCAGCTTGGCCCGGTCTCCCCTGGGCAATGAGCAGTTCTTC
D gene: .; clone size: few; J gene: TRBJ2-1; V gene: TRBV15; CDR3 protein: CATSTSAGQDLYNEQFF; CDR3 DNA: TGTGCCACCAGCACCTCAGCAGGGCAGGACCTGTACAATGAGCAGTTCTTC